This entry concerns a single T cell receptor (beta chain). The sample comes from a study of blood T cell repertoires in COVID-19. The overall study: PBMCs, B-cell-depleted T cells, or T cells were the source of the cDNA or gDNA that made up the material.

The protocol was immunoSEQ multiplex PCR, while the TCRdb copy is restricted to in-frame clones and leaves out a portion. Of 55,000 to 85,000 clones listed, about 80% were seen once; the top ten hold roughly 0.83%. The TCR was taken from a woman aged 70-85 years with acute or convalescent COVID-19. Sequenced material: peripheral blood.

The CDR3 DNA is TGTGCCAGATCTCTACAGGGGAACACTGAAGCTTTCTTT. As protein: CARSLQGNTEAFF. This chain links TRBV2 with TRBJ1-1, with TRBD1 as a possible D gene (6 bases). This CDR3 comprises 13 residues. Germline assignment: CDR1 SNHLY and CDR2 FYNNEI. The ends were cut back, 9 bases at V and 1 base at J, with 12 bases in the middle. Full variable domain (remainder filled in from reference TRBV2 and TRBJ1-1): EPEVTQTPSHQVTQMGQEVILRCVPISNHLYFYWYRQILGQKVEFLVSFYNNEISEKSEIFDDQFSVERPDGSNFTLKIRSTKLEDSAMYFCARSLQGNTEAFFGQGTRLTVV.